The next 7 T cell receptor beta chains were all read from a single sample in a study of molecular identifiers for immune sequencing clone quantification. TCRdb reanalysed the PCR reads using MiXCR and keeps one entry per CDR3 protein. Of roughly 320,000 distinct CDR3 sequences in the sample, roughly a quarter were seen once. The sequencing input was naive CD8+ T cells from blood, with Jurkat cell RNA spiked in. Specified subset: FACS-sorted CD8+CD4-CCR7+CD45RA+ naive T cells. These receptors all stem from a human donor in good health. Some libraries in this study had Jurkat cell RNA spiked in.

J is TRBJ2-1 and V is TRBV20-1; TRBD1 matches 7 bases. The CDR3 extends over 15 amino acids. Germline trimming cut 1 base from V and 7 bases from J; bases unmatched to any gene: 10. The germline CDR1 and CDR2 sequences are DFQATT and SNEGSKA (reference sequence). The CDR3: CSARGGGQLTNEQFF. For the CDR3, the DNA is TGCAGTGCTAGAGGAGGGGGACAGTTAACAAATGAGCAGTTCTTC.

In this sample, this clonotype turned up many times. V usage is TRBV29-1 and J usage is TRBJ2-1; 13 bases are a match to TRBD2. J gave up 5 bases and V 4 bases, and 11 bases lay outside the gene matches. This CDR3 has 17 residues. Germline CDR1 is SQVTM and CDR2 is ANQGSEA. CDR3 nucleotide sequence: TGCAGCGTTGGTCCCGGGACTAGCGGGGTCGAAGACAATGAGCAGTTCTTC. Encoded protein: CSVGPGTSGVEDNEQFF.

About this clonotype itself: A single base separates this from a much larger clone, so it may be a read error. The J gene is TRBJ1-4, the V gene TRBV7-9, with no clear D. The CDR3 runs to 13 residues. The V gene's germline CDR1 is SEHNR and CDR2 FQNEAQ (reference sequence). The CDR3 nucleotides read TGTGCCAGCGACTCTGCAACTAATGAAAAAATGTTTTTT. This codes for CASDSATNEKMFF.

To note about this clonotype: A much larger clone sits a single nucleotide away, making a read error possible. Written as DNA, the CDR3 is TGCAGCGTTGAATTAAGGGAAGGGGGAGAGACCCAGTACTTC. The encoded protein is CSVELREGGETQYF. This sequence joins TRBV29-1 and TRBJ2-5; tentative D call: TRBD1 (6 bases). CDR3 size: 14 residues. V was cut by 2 bases and J by 4 bases, with 14 bases left in between. From germline, CDR1 is SQVTM and CDR2 ANQGSEA.

For this clonotype: The junction does not match germline at one end; this may be a read error. This sequence joins TRBV28 and TRBJ2-1; D is uncertain. Germline V gene lookup returns CDR1 MDHEN and CDR2 SYDVKM. The CDR3 runs to 16 residues. The CDR3 nucleotides read TGTGCCTGCAGCCTGGACCATGCGAGCTCCTACAATGAGCAGTTCTTC. As protein: CACSLDHASSYNEQFF.

Only a few counts were recorded for this clonotype. The rearrangement joins TRBV28 to TRBJ1-4; 8 bases agree with TRBD1. Germline values: CDR1 MDHEN, CDR2 SYDVKM. After removal of 3 bases from V and 7 bases from J, the junction contained 10 bases not matched to a gene. The CDR3 length is 16 residues. The CDR3 DNA reads TGTGCCAGCAGTTTTAGCCAGGGGGCGACTCCTGAAAAACTGTTTTTT. It yields the protein CASSFSQGATPEKLFF.

At least ten counts were recorded for this clonotype. V is TRBV12-3 or TRBV12-4 and J is TRBJ2-1; D possibly corresponds to TRBD2 (6 bases). This CDR3 region has 11 residues. Trimming removed 8 bases from V and 5 bases from J, with 7 bases in between. The CDR3 spells CASGTHNEQFF. The CDR3 nucleotides are TGTGCCAGCGGGACTCACAATGAGCAGTTCTTC.